This TCR beta chain was identified in a study of radiation and T cells in renal cell carcinoma. The wider study: Nephrectomy followed 15 Gy stereotactic body radiation by 4 weeks.

Clones were sequenced by immunoSEQ multiplex PCR, and TCRdb holds only the in-frame ones, with some missing. The table shows about 130,000 clones, with roughly 88% occurring only once. The time point here: baseline pretreatment blood. Treatment indicated: 15 Gy SBRT to primary tumor, nephrectomy 4 weeks later. J gave up 0 bases and V 3 bases, and 3 bases lay outside the gene matches. CDR1 ENHRY and CDR2 SYGVKD come from the germline V gene. The CDR3 has 16 residues. The origin of this receptor is a woman between 45 and 60 years old with renal cell carcinoma. The chain is built from TRBV10-3 and TRBJ2-3; 10 positions agree with TRBD2. Specimen: blood, collected from a patient whose treatment included radiotherapy and nephrectomy. CDR3 protein: CAISDGLAVSTDTQYF. The CDR3 bases are TGTGCCATCAGTGACGGACTAGCGGTGAGCACAGATACGCAGTATTTT.